These 9 T cell receptor beta chains originate from one sample sequenced in a study of blood T cell repertoires in COVID-19. The protocol was immunoSEQ multiplex PCR, while the TCRdb copy is restricted to in-frame clones and leaves out a portion. The sample includes under 130,000 clones, 89% of them seen just once. The material sequenced was peripheral blood. These receptors were collected from an older woman with acute or convalescent COVID-19.

The chain carries TRBV21-1 and TRBJ2-1; the table's TRBD1 call for D was not verified on the DNA. TRBV21-1 is a recognized pseudogene. The CDR3 extends over 15 amino acids. CDR3 DNA: TGTGCCAGCAGGGGACAACGGAGCTCCTACAATGAGCAGTTCTTC. This gives the protein CASRGQRSSYNEQFF.

The rearrangement uses TRBV19 and TRBJ1-5; TRBD1 aligns across 8 bases. V shed 3 bases, J shed 4 bases, and the junction held 17 bases outside the gene matches. Germline CDR1 reads LNHDA; CDR2 reads SQIVND (reference sequence). CDR3 length equals 19 residues. The CDR3 DNA is TGTGCCAGTAGTATTGTGATCGGCCGCAGGGGGCTGAGAAATCAGCCCCAGCATTTT. Its translation is CASSIVIGRRGLRNQPQHF.

This sequence joins TRBV29-1 and TRBJ2-4; a possible D gene is TRBD1 (6 bases). Germline assignment: CDR1 SQVTM and CDR2 ANQGSEA. This CDR3 contains 16 residues. V lost 6 bases to trimming and J lost 1 base, with 19 bases between them. CDR3 amino acids: CSVAGVRGWAKNIQYF. The CDR3 nucleotides read TGCAGCGTCGCTGGTGTCAGGGGCTGGGCCAAAAACATTCAGTACTTC.

This clone was recorded only once. This sequence joins TRBV11-2 and TRBJ1-1; tentative D call: TRBD1 (6 bases). This CDR3 is built from 14 residues. Germline V gene lookup returns CDR1 SGHAT and CDR2 FQNNGV. Trimming removed 3 bases at V and 6 bases at J, with 14 bases between. The CDR3 sequence is CASSLRDIGSEAFF. CDR3 bases: TGTGCCAGCAGCTTGAGGGACATTGGATCTGAAGCTTTCTTT.

This clone was observed once. The V gene is TRBV6-1, the J gene TRBJ1-2; a possible D gene is TRBD1 (5 bases). In germline, CDR1 is MNHNS, CDR2 SASEGT. The CDR3 totals 15 residues. V was pared by 0 bases and J by 7 bases, with 15 bases between. Here the CDR3 DNA reads TGTGCCAGCAGTGAAGCCGGGGGTGGGGGATCTGGCTACACCTTC. Protein product: CASSEAGGGGSGYTF.

V usage is TRBV12-3 or TRBV12-4 and J usage is TRBJ1-5, with D perhaps matching TRBD1 (5 bases). The CDR3 totals 12 residues. Trimming removed 2 bases at V and 6 bases at J, with 5 bases between. DNA for the CDR3: TGTGCCAGCAGTTTACAGGGTCAGCCCCAGCATTTT. It is translated as CASSLQGQPQHF.

This chain uses TRBV6-5 with TRBJ1-6; a possible D gene is TRBD1 (5 bases). The CDR3 totals 15 residues. CDR1 and CDR2 from the germline V gene are MNHEY and SVGAGI. The ends were cut back, 6 bases at V and 4 bases at J, with 13 bases in the middle. DNA for the CDR3: TGTGCCAGCAGACGAGCGAGACAGTATAATTCACCCCTCCACTTT. Its translation: CASRRARQYNSPLHF.

The chain has TRBV7-2 and TRBJ2-1; 7 nucleotides line up with TRBD2. J was trimmed by 6 bases and V by 3 bases; bases with no gene match: 8. Germline lookup yields CDR1 SGHTA and CDR2 FQGNSA. The CDR3 consists of 15 residues. The CDR3 is CASSFSSGLSNEQFF. Here the CDR3 DNA reads TGTGCCAGCAGCTTTTCTAGCGGCCTTTCCAATGAGCAGTTCTTC.

In its sample, this clone was seen once. The chain combines TRBV2 with TRBJ2-7; 7 bases map to TRBD1. The V and J ends lost 8 bases and 3 bases, in that order; junction bases with no gene match: 13. The CDR3 runs 15 residues. CDR1 SNHLY and CDR2 FYNNEI come from the germline V gene. Here the CDR3 reads CASPAESGTDYEQYF. CDR3 DNA: TGTGCCAGCCCCGCAGAGTCCGGGACAGACTACGAGCAGTACTTC. Supplemented by reference TRBV2 and TRBJ2-7, the full variable domain reads EPEVTQTPSHQVTQMGQEVILRCVPISNHLYFYWYRQILGQKVEFLVSFYNNEISEKSEIFDDQFSVERPDGSNFTLKIRSTKLEDSAMYFCASPAESGTDYEQYFGPGTRLTVT.